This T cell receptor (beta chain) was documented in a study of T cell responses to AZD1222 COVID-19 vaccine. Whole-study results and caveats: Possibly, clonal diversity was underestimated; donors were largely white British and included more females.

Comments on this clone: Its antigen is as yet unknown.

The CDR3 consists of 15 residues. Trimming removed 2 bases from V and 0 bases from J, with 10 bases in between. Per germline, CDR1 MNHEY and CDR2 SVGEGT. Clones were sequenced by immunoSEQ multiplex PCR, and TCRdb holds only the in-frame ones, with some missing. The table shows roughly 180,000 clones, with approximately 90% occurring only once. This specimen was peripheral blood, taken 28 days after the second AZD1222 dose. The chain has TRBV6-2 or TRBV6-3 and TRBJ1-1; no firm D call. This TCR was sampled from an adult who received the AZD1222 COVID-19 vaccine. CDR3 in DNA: TGTGCCAGCAGTTACGACCATCCGTTGAACACTGAAGCTTTCTTT. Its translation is CASSYDHPLNTEAFF.